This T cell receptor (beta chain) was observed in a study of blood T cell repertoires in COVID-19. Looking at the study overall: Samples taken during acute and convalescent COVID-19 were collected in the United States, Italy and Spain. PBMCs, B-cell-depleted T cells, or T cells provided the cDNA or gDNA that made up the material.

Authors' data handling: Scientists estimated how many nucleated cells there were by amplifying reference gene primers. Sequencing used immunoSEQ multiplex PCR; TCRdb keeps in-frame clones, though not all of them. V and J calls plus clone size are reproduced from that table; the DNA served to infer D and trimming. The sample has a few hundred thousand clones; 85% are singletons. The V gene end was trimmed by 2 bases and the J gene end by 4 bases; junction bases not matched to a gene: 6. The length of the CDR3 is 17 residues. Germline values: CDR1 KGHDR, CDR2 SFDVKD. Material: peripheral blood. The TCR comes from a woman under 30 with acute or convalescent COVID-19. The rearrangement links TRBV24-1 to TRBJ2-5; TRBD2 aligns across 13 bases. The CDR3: CATSDSGLAGAPETQYF. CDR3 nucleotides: TGTGCCACCAGTGATTCTGGACTAGCGGGGGCCCCAGAGACCCAGTACTTC.